The 32 T cell receptor beta chains listed next were all sequenced from one sample in a study of blood T cell repertoires in COVID-19. Method: immunoSEQ multiplex PCR; TCRdb's copy keeps in-frame clones and lacks some. This sample carries just over 60,000 clones, approximately 80% of them seen once, and the ten largest clones take 18%. The sample consisted of peripheral blood. The receptors were gathered from a man aged 60-69 years with acute or convalescent COVID-19.

V usage is TRBV7-3 and J usage is TRBJ2-7; 9 bases fit TRBD2. Germline V gene sequence: CDR1 SGHTA, CDR2 FQGTGA. The length of the CDR3 is 15 residues. Trimming removed 3 bases from V and 2 bases from J; junction bases left unmatched: 5. The CDR3 here is CASSLRAGGPYEQYF. CDR3 nucleotide sequence: TGTGCCAGCAGCTTGAGGGCGGGAGGGCCCTACGAGCAGTACTTC.

The CDR3 loop reads CASSAGGAGEKLFF. CDR3 coding DNA: TGTGCCAGCAGTGCAGGGGGCGCGGGTGAAAAACTGTTTTTT. The J gene is TRBJ1-4, the V gene TRBV28; 8 nucleotides match TRBD1. CDR1 and CDR2 from the germline V gene are MDHEN and SYDVKM. Losses at the gene ends were 5 bases for V and 7 bases for J; bases not matched to a gene: 6. The CDR3 sequence is 14 residues long.

This chain uses TRBV18 with TRBJ2-2, with D uncertain. CDR3 size: 14 residues. V was cut by 2 bases and J by 1 base, with 5 bases left in between. Germline V CDR1 and CDR2: KGHSH, LQKENI. This CDR3 is CASSPRQNTGELFF. The CDR3 DNA reads as TGTGCCAGCTCACCAAGACAGAACACCGGGGAGCTGTTTTTT.

This rearrangement joins TRBV6-5 to TRBJ2-7; 7 bases fit TRBD1. Trimming cost V 8 bases and J 5 bases; bases outside gene matches: 9. This CDR3 comprises 13 residues. CDR1 and CDR2 from the germline V gene are MNHEY and SVGAGI. CDR3 coding DNA: TGTGCCAGCTCGGCAGGGGGTCTCAACGAGCAGTACTTC. This sequence encodes CASSAGGLNEQYF.

The CDR3 DNA follows: TGTGCCAGCAGCGTTGACAGGGAAGCTGGAAACACCATATATTTT. This translates into CASSVDREAGNTIYF. The chain employs TRBV7-2 and TRBJ1-3; 7 bases are shared with TRBD1. Germline V gene sequence: CDR1 SGHTA, CDR2 FQGNSA. V shed 5 bases, J shed 2 bases, and the junction held 6 bases outside the gene matches. This CDR3 region has 15 residues. The whole variable domain, remainder taken from reference TRBV7-2 and TRBJ1-3, is GAGVSQSPSNKVTEKGKDVELRCDPISGHTALYWYRQSLGQGLEFLIYFQGNSAPDKSGLPSDRFSAERTGGSVSTLTIQRTQQEDSAVYLCASSVDREAGNTIYFGEGSWLTVV.

The V gene is TRBV18, the J gene TRBJ2-5; 7 positions match TRBD1. This CDR3 is built from 13 residues. V lost 5 bases, J lost 5 bases, and 5 bases stayed unmatched. Germline-derived CDR1 and CDR2 are KGHSH and LQKENI. CDR3 amino acids: CASSSTQGETQYF. The CDR3 bases are TGTGCCAGCTCATCGACACAGGGGGAGACCCAGTACTTC.

The sample holds a few counts of this clone. The V and J genes are TRBV28 and TRBJ2-3; 8 bases match TRBD2. Germline CDR1 reads MDHEN; CDR2 reads SYDVKM. This CDR3 contains 15 residues. The V and J ends lost 6 bases and 0 bases, in that order; junction bases with no gene match: 5. CDR3 region: CASRQLAASTDTQYF. The CDR3 bases are TGTGCCAGCAGGCAACTAGCGGCGAGCACAGATACGCAGTATTTT.

The chain has TRBV29-1 and TRBJ2-1; TRBD1 is a possible D gene (6 bases). V gave up 7 bases and J gave up 7 bases, with 14 bases separating them. Germline-derived CDR1 and CDR2 are SQVTM and ANQGSEA. This CDR3 comprises 12 residues. Here the CDR3 reads CSAGIQGNEQFF. Here the CDR3 DNA reads TGCAGCGCGGGTATCCAGGGGAATGAGCAGTTCTTC.

This clone turned up a few times. The chain joins TRBV5-4 to TRBJ2-1, with TRBD1 as a possible D gene (6 bases). From germline, CDR1 is SGHNT and CDR2 YYREEE (reference sequence). Trimming removed 4 bases at V and 8 bases at J, with 22 bases between. This CDR3 is built from 16 residues. CDR3 sequence (DNA): TGTGCCAGCAGCCGGGACCCATTGGGGTCAGGGGATGAGCAGTTCTTC. This translates into CASSRDPLGSGDEQFF.

The chain employs TRBV2 and TRBJ2-7, with D unresolved. Trimming removed 0 bases at V and 0 bases at J, with 9 bases between. Germline CDR1 SNHLY, CDR2 FYNNEI. CDR3 length: 15 amino acids. CDR3 sequence (DNA): TGTGCCAGCAGTGAAGCGCGTGTGAGCTCCTACGAGCAGTACTTC. Amino acid sequence: CASSEARVSSYEQYF.

V is TRBV27 and J is TRBJ2-3; no firm D call. Germline V gives CDR1 MNHEY, CDR2 SMNVEV (reference sequence). The CDR3 consists of 11 residues. V lost 3 bases and J lost 5, with 3 bases in between. The CDR3 loop is CASSFRDTQYF. The DNA of the CDR3 is TGTGCCAGCAGTTTCAGAGATACGCAGTATTTT.

The J gene is TRBJ1-5, the V gene TRBV19; 9 bases map to TRBD1. The CDR3 sequence is 15 residues long. J lost 4 bases, V lost 4 bases, and 5 bases had no gene match. Germline V gene data show CDR1 as LNHDA and CDR2 as SQIVND (reference sequence). CDR3 sequence reads: CASSKGTGRNQPQHF. CDR3 DNA sequence: TGTGCCAGTAGTAAGGGGACAGGGCGTAATCAGCCCCAGCATTTT.

The chain employs TRBV4-1 and TRBJ1-6, with 9 bases aligning to TRBD1. This CDR3 is 16 amino acids long. Germline trimming cut 4 bases from V and 4 bases from J; bases unmatched to any gene: 5. Germline V gene lookup returns CDR1 MGHRA and CDR2 YSYEKL. The CDR3 nucleotides are TGCGCCAGCAGCCGGATGACAGGGGGTTATAATTCACCCCTCCACTTT. As protein: CASSRMTGGYNSPLHF.

V and J are TRBV5-5 and TRBJ2-5; 14 bases are a match to TRBD2. CDR3 length equals 15 residues. Germline V gives CDR1 SGHKS, CDR2 YYEKEE (reference sequence). Trimming took 4 bases from V and 5 from J; bases not matched to a gene: 4. CDR3: CASSLGLAGVETQYF. The DNA of the CDR3 is TGTGCCAGCAGCCTGGGACTAGCGGGAGTTGAGACCCAGTACTTC.

This clone appeared a single time. The V and J genes are TRBV27 and TRBJ1-6, with a possible D match to TRBD1 (6 bases). The length of the CDR3 is 13 residues. Between the trimmed V and J ends, which lost 7 bases and 7 bases, there was a span of 11 bases. From germline, CDR1 is MNHEY and CDR2 SMNVEV (reference sequence). For the CDR3, the DNA is TGTGCCAGCAAAAACAGGGAAAATTCACCCCTCCACTTT. Its translation is CASKNRENSPLHF.

This clone has just one count. At one end the junction does not follow the germline gene, possibly because of a read error. V is TRBV7-9 and J is TRBJ2-7; 7 bases map to TRBD1. The V gene's germline CDR1 is SEHNR and CDR2 FQNEAQ (reference sequence). This CDR3 has 16 residues. Here the CDR3 DNA reads TGTGCCAGCAGCTTCCCCGGACAGGTTCGATCCTCCGAGCAGTACTTC. Protein sequence: CASSFPGQVRSSEQYF.

CDR3 in DNA: TGTGCCAGCAGCTCCAGCGGGAAATGGGATGAGCAGTTCTTC. It specifies CASSSSGKWDEQFF. The chain couples TRBV7-9 to TRBJ2-1; 7 bases line up with TRBD2. The CDR3 is 14 residues long. The trim removed 4 bases at V and 8 bases at J, leaving 8 bases unmatched. CDR1 is SEHNR, CDR2 FQNEAQ, per germline (reference sequence).

This clone was recorded only once. CDR3 sequence: CASSSVFLAKNIQYF. The CDR3 DNA reads as TGTGCCAGCAGTAGCGTGTTCCTAGCCAAAAACATTCAGTACTTC. This chain links TRBV2 with TRBJ2-4; D not resolved. V was clipped by 5 bases and J by 0 bases, with 11 bases between them. The CDR3 contains 15 residues. The germline V gene has CDR1 SNHLY and CDR2 FYNNEI.

The V gene is TRBV29-1, the J gene TRBJ2-3; D is unresolved. Trimming removed 3 bases from V and 2 bases from J, with 12 bases in between. CDR3 length: 14 residues. CDR1 SQVTM and CDR2 ANQGSEA come from the germline V gene. The CDR3 sequence: CSVEYPGLTDTQYF. In nucleotides, the CDR3 is TGCAGCGTTGAGTACCCAGGCCTCACAGATACGCAGTATTTT.

V usage is TRBV4-3 and J usage is TRBJ2-7, with D maybe TRBD1 (6 bases). Germline V gene data show CDR1 as LGHNA and CDR2 as YSLEER. This CDR3 is built from 16 residues. The V end lost 0 bases, the J end lost 6 bases, and 18 bases lay between the germline ends. CDR3 sequence reads: CASSQESRTVRFEQYF. As DNA, the CDR3 is TGCGCCAGCAGCCAAGAGTCGCGGACAGTACGTTTCGAGCAGTACTTC.

The genes are TRBV3-1 (or the pseudogene TRBV3-2) and TRBJ1-4, with D perhaps TRBD1 (5 bases). CDR1 is LGHDT, CDR2 YNNKEL, per germline (reference sequence). The CDR3 sequence is 14 residues long. V lost 2 bases to trimming and J lost 6 bases, with 10 bases between them. CDR3 in amino acids: CASSQWGTDEKLFF. The CDR3 nucleotides are TGTGCCAGCAGCCAATGGGGGACTGATGAAAAACTGTTTTTT.

The CDR3 is CASSHDYTEQFF. CDR3 coding DNA: TGTGCCAGCAGCCACGACTATACTGAGCAGTTCTTC. The chain is built from TRBV11-2 and TRBJ2-1; maybe TRBD2 (5 bases). This CDR3 comprises 12 residues. V was trimmed by 5 bases and J by 9 bases, leaving 11 bases between them. The germline CDR1 and CDR2 sequences are SGHAT and FQNNGV.

The rearrangement links TRBV5-1 to TRBJ2-7; 8 bases are a match to TRBD1. In germline, CDR1 is SGHRS, CDR2 YFSETQ. J gave up 1 base and V 5 bases, and 5 bases lay outside the gene matches. The CDR3 is 14 amino acids. In nucleotides, the CDR3 is TGCGCCAGCAGACGGACAGGGAATTCCTACGAGCAGTACTTC. Translating it yields CASRRTGNSYEQYF.

The rearrangement uses TRBV7-9 and TRBJ1-2; D remains unclear. V lost 3 bases and J lost 2, with 7 bases in between. The CDR3 is made up of 13 amino acids. Germline-derived CDR1 and CDR2 are SEHNR and FQNEAQ (reference sequence). The CDR3 nucleotides read TGTGCCAGCAGCTTGAGGGAAAACTATGGCTACACCTTC. Its translation is CASSLRENYGYTF.

The rearrangement links TRBV5-4 to TRBJ1-3; D gene uncertain. CDR1 is SGHNT and CDR2 is YYREEE in the germline V gene (reference sequence). Trimming removed 4 bases at V and 1 base at J, with 9 bases between. CDR3 size: 14 residues. This CDR3 reads CASSQFPSGNTIYF. The CDR3 bases are TGTGCCAGCAGCCAGTTCCCATCTGGAAACACCATATATTTT. The variable domain in full, completed from reference TRBV5-4 and TRBJ1-3, reads ETGVTQSPTHLIKTRGQQVTLRCSSQSGHNTVSWYQQALGQGPQFIFQYYREEENGRGNFPPRFSGLQFPNYSSELNVNALELDDSALYLCASSQFPSGNTIYFGEGSWLTVV.

Here the CDR3 DNA reads TGTGCCAGCAGTGATCCGGGGATTCAAGACGGCTACACCTTC. Translation gives CASSDPGIQDGYTF. The genes are TRBV25-1 and TRBJ1-2; D remains unclear. The germline CDR1 and CDR2 sequences are MGHDK and SYGVNS. V was shortened by 3 bases and J by 8 bases, with 16 bases between the two germline ends. CDR3 size: 14 residues.

This chain links TRBV7-3 with TRBJ2-2; D perhaps matches TRBD1 (6 bases). Germline CDR1 reads SGHTA; CDR2 reads FQGTGA. This CDR3 contains 14 residues. V was shortened by 5 bases and J by 1 base, with 8 bases between the two germline ends. DNA for the CDR3: TGTGCCAGCAGCCCGGACAGGAACACCGGGGAGCTGTTTTTT. It yields the protein CASSPDRNTGELFF.

The chain joins TRBV5-4 to TRBJ2-5; 10 nucleotides align to TRBD2. The CDR3 is made up of 16 amino acids. Trimming at V came to 3 bases and at J to 1 base, leaving 6 bases not matched to a gene. The germline CDR1 and CDR2 sequences are SGHNT and YYREEE (reference sequence). The CDR3 sequence: CASSWGAGGPQETQYF. The CDR3 DNA sequence: TGTGCCAGCAGCTGGGGAGCGGGAGGGCCCCAAGAGACCCAGTACTTC.

V is TRBV29-1 and J is TRBJ2-7, with TRBD1 as a possible D gene (8 bases). CDR1 is SQVTM and CDR2 is ANQGSEA in the germline V gene. The CDR3 sequence is 15 residues long. Deletions cut 5 bases from V and 4 bases from J, with 21 bases between. DNA for the CDR3: TGCAGCGTTTGGAAAACAGGGGGGGGAGAATACGAGCAGTACTTC. This sequence encodes CSVWKTGGGEYEQYF.

The chain uses TRBV23-1 and TRBJ1-2, with 12 positions matching TRBD1. TRBV23-1 is treated as an ORF (open reading frame) with a function not yet certain. Germline trimming cut 1 base from V and 8 bases from J; bases unmatched to any gene: 8. The CDR3 totals 16 residues. CDR3 protein: CASSQLPGTGGRGYTF. In DNA form, the CDR3 reads TGCGCCAGCAGTCAATTGCCCGGGACAGGGGGCCGAGGCTACACCTTC.

V is TRBV4-3 and J is TRBJ1-6; D remains ambiguous. The ends were cut back, 4 bases at V and 0 bases at J, with 10 bases in the middle. The CDR3 sequence is 16 residues long. Germline loops: CDR1 LGHNA, CDR2 YSLEER. The CDR3 coding sequence is TGCGCCAGCAGCCGAAGTTACAGCTCCTATAATTCACCCCTCCACTTT. Residues: CASSRSYSSYNSPLHF.

This sequence joins TRBV19 and TRBJ1-2; D gene unclear. This CDR3 region has 13 residues. The V gene lost 5 bases and the J gene lost 9 bases, with 16 bases spanning the gap. Germline V lookup: CDR1 LNHDA, CDR2 SQIVND (reference sequence). The CDR3 sequence: CASSGGRLGSYTF. In DNA, the CDR3 is TGTGCCAGTAGTGGAGGACGGCTCGGGAGCTACACCTTC.